The sample holds many counts of the clone carrying this T cell receptor beta chain. No antigen is known for it. As originally analysed: CDR3 was compared across clinicopathological groups, and the resulting differences were used to build a distant-metastasis classifier for papillary thyroid cancer. From the PCR reads, TCRdb re-called clones with MiXCR. These V and J calls derive from TCRdb rather than the authors' analysis. This table has 50,000 to 70,000 clones, roughly 4.1% appearing once. This specimen belongs to a study of metastatic and nonmetastatic thyroid tumors. Study background: Repertoires of blood and of tissue (tumor or nodule) from malignant and benign thyroid patients were compared.

Thyroid surgery had not been preceded by any treatment in any patient. V shed 2 bases, J shed 7 bases, and the junction held 10 bases outside the gene matches. Germline CDR1 is KGHDR and CDR2 is SFDVKD. The CDR3 length is 16 residues. Study-wide findings and caveats: According to reports, the diversity of TCR beta was significantly higher in malignant thyroid tumors than in benign nodules, and this held in both blood and tumor samples.

The receptor was derived from a female donor with papillary thyroid cancer or a benign thyroid nodule (not recorded which). Some clones in this sample may be carry-over from other donors' samples. The chain has TRBV24-1 and TRBJ2-1, with TRBD2 matching over 7 bases. Source material: blood. Written as DNA, the CDR3 is TGTGCCACCAGTGATTCGAGCGGGATTTTAAAAAATGAGCAGTTCTTC. Translated, it gives CATSDSSGILKNEQFF.